This record concerns one TCR beta chain sequence. Antigen specificity is unknown. The TRB libraries of cDNA were built by UMI-labeled 5' RACE. TCRdb re-called the 5' RACE reads; every CDR3 protein appears as one record, without DNA. The listing records 41,000 or so distinct CDR3 sequences. The record originates from a study of CXCR3-negative and CXCR3-positive naive CD8 T cells. Whole-study results and caveats: TRBV-TRBJ usage was alike in naive CXCR3-negative and CXCR3-positive cells but differed in memory cells. When CXCR3-positive naive cells were set against CXCR3-negative naive cells, the former had more hydrophobic TRB CDR3s.

The germline V gene has CDR1 LGHNA and CDR2 YSLEER. The CDR3 has 18 residues. The chain couples TRBV4-3 to TRBJ2-2; the D call of TRBD2 rests on TCRdb alone, since no DNA is present to check it. This receptor was obtained from a human donor in good health. Some clones in this sample may be carry-over from other donors' samples. Sequencing was performed on naive CXCR3- CD8+ T cells from blood. Subset indicated: CD45RO-CCR7+CD27+CD95- naive CD8+ T cells lacking CXCR3 (TNR3-). CDR3 in amino acids: CASSPSPRGGWNTGELFF.